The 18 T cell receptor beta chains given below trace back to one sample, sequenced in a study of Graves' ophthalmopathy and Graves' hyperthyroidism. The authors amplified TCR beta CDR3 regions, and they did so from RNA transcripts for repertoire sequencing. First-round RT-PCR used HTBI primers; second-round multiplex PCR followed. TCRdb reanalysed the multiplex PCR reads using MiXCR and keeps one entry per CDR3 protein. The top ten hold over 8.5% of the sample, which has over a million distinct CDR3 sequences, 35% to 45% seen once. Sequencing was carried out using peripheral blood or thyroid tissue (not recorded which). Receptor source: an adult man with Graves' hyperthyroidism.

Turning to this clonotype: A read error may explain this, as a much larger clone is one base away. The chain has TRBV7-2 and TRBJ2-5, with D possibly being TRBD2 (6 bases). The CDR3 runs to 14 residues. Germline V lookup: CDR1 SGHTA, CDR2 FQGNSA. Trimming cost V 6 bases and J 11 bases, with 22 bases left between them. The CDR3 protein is CASSPAGTSYKQYF. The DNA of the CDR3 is TGTGCCAGCAGTCCAGCGGGCACCTCCTACAAGCAGTACTTC.

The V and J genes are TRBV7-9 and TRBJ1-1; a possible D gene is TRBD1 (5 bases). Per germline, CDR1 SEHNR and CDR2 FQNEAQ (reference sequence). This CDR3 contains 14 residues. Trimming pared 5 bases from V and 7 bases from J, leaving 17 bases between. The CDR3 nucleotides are TGTGCCAGCAGCCGGGGGGAGCAGGGCAATGAAGCTTTCTTT. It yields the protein CASSRGEQGNEAFF.

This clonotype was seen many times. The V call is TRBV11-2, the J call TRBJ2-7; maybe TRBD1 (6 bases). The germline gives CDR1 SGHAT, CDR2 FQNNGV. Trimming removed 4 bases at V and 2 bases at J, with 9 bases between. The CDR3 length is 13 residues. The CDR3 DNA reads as TGTGCCAGCAGCTGGGACACCACCTACGAGCAGTACTTC. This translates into CASSWDTTYEQYF.

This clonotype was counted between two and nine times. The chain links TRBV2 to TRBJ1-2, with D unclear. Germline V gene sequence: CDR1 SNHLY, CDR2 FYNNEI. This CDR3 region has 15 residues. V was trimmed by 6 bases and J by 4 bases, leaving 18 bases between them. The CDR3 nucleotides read TGTGCCAGCAGGAAGATAGGTACCACTGGCTATGGCTACACCTTC. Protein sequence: CASRKIGTTGYGYTF.

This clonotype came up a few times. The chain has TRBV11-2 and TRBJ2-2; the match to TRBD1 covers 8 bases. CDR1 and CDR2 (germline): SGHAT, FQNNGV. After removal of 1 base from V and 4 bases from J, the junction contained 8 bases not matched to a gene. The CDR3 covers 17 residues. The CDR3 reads CASSLAPDRVGTGELFF. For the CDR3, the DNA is TGTGCCAGCAGCTTAGCCCCGGACAGGGTTGGCACCGGGGAGCTGTTTTTT.

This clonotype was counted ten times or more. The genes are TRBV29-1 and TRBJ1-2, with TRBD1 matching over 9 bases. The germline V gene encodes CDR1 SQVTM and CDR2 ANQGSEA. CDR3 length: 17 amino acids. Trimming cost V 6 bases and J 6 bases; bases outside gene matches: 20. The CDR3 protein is CSVQTAQGAPEVDGYTF. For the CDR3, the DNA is TGCAGCGTCCAAACCGCACAGGGGGCCCCCGAGGTTGATGGCTACACCTTC.

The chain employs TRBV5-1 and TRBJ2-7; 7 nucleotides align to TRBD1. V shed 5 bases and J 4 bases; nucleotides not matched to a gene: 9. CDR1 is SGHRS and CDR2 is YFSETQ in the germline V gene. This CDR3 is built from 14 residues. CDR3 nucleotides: TGCGCCAGCAGAACCGGGACAGATGCGTACGAGCAGTACTTC. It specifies CASRTGTDAYEQYF.

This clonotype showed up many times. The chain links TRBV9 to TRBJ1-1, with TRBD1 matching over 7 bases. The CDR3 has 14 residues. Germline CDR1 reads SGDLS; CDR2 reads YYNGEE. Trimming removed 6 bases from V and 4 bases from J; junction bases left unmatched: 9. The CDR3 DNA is TGTGCCAGCAACAGACAGGGTGAGAGCACTGAAGCTTTCTTT. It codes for CASNRQGESTEAFF.

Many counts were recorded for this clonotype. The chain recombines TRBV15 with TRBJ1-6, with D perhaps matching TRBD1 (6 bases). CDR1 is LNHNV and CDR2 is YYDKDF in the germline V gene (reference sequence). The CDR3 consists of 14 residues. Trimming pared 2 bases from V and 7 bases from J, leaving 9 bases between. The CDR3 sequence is CATSRQGRNSPLHF. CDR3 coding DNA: TGTGCCACCAGCAGACAGGGGAGAAATTCACCCCTCCACTTT.

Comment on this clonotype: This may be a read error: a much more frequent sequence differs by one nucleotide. For the CDR3, the DNA is TGTGCCAGCAACAGTACCCGGGGGCAAGAGACCCAGTACTTC. Amino acids: CASNSTRGQETQYF. The chain links TRBV7-9 to TRBJ2-5; possibly TRBD2 for D (6 bases). Between the trimmed V and J ends, which lost 7 bases and 2 bases, there was a span of 14 bases. Germline V gene sequence: CDR1 SEHNR, CDR2 FQNEAQ (reference sequence). The CDR3 sequence is 14 residues long.

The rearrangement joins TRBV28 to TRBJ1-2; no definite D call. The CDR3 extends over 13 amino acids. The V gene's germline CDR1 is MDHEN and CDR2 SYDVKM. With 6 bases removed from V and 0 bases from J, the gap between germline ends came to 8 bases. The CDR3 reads CASSWYSNYGYTF. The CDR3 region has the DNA TGTGCCAGCAGCTGGTACTCTAACTATGGCTACACCTTC.

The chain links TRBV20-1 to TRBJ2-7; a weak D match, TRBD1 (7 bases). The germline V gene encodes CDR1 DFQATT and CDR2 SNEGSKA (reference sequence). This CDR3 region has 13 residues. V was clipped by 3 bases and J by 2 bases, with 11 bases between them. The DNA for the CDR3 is TGCAGTGCTAGGGCAGGGGGGCCCTACGAGCAGTACTTC. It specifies CSARAGGPYEQYF.

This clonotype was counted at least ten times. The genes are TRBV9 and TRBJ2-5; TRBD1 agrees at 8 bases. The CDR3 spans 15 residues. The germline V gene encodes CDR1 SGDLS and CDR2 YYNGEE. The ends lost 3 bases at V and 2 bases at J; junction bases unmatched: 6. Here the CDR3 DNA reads TGTGCCAGCAGCGCCGACAGGGGCCTTCAAGAGACCCAGTACTTC. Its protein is CASSADRGLQETQYF.

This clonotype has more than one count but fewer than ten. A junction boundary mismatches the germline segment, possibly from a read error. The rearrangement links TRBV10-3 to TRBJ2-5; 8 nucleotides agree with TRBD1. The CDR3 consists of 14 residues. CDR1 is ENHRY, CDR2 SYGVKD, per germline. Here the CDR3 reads CASSPRTGREAQYF. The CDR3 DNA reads TGTGCCAGCAGTCCCCGGACAGGGAGAGAGGCCCAGTACTTC.

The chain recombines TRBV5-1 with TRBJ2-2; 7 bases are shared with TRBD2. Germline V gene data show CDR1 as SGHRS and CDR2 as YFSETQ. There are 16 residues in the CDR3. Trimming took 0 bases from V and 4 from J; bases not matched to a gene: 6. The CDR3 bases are TGCGCCAGCAGCTTGGCGCGACTAGCAACCACCGGGGAGCTGTTTTTT. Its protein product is CASSLARLATTGELFF.

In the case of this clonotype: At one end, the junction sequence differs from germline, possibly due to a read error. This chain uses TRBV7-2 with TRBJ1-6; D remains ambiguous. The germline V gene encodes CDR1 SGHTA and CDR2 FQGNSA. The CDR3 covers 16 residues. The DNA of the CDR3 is TGCGCCAGCAGCCAAGATCCCAAGGAATATAATTCACCCCTCCACTTT. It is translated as CASSQDPKEYNSPLHF.

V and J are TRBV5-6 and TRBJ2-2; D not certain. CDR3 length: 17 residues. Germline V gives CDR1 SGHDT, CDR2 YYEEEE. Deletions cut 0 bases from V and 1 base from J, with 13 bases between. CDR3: CASSLGLLRKNTGELFF. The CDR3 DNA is TGTGCCAGCAGCTTGGGGCTTTTGCGAAAGAACACCGGGGAGCTGTTTTTT. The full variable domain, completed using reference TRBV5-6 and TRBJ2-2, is DAGVTQSPTHLIKTRGQQVTLRCSPKSGHDTVSWYQQALGQGPQFIFQYYEEEERQRGNFPDRFSGHQFPNYSSELNVNALLLGDSALYLCASSLGLLRKNTGELFFGEGSRLTVL.

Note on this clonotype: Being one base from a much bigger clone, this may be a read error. The CDR3 is CSARDLTGWANSLLHF. CDR3 DNA: TGCAGTGCTAGAGATCTGACAGGATGGGCGAATTCACTCCTCCACTTT. The rearrangement joins TRBV20-1 to TRBJ1-6; weak D call: TRBD1 (6 bases). Germline-derived CDR1 and CDR2 are DFQATT and SNEGSKA (reference sequence). The CDR3 spans 16 residues.